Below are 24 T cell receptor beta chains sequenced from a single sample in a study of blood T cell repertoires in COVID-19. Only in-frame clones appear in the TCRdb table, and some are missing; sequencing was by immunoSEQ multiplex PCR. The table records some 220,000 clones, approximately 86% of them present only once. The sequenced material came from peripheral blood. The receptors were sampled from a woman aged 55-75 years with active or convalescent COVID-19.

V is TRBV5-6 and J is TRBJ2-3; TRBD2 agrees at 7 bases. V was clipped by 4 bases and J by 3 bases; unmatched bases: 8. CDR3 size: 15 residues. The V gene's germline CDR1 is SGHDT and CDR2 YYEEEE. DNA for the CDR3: TGTGCCAGCAGCCCTATAGCGGGTGGGACAGATACGCAGTATTTT. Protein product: CASSPIAGGTDTQYF.

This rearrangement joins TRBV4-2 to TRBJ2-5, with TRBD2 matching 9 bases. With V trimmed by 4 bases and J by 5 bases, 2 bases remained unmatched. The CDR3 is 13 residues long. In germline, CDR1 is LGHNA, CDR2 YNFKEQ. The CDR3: CASSRSGGETQYF. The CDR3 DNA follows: TGTGCCAGCAGCCGAAGCGGGGGGGAGACCCAGTACTTC.

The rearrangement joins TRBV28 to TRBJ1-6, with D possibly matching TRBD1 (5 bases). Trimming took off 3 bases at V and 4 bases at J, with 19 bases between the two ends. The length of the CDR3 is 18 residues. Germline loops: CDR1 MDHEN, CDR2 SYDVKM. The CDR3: CASSLWSGGTIYNSPLHF. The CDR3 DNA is TGTGCCAGCAGTTTGTGGTCCGGGGGAACGATATATAATTCACCCCTCCACTTT.

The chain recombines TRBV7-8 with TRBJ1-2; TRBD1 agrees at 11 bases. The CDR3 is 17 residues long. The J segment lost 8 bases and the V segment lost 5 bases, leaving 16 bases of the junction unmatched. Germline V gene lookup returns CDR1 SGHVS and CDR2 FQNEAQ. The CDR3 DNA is TGTGCCAGCAGCCAGAGCGGGACAGGGGGGGACCAGGGAGGCTACACCTTC. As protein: CASSQSGTGGDQGGYTF.

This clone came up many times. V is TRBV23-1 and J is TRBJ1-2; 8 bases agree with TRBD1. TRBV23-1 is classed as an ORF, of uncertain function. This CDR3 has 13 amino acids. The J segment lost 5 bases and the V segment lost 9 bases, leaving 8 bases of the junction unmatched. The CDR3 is CARARTGRYGYTF. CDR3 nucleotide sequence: TGCGCCAGAGCGAGGACAGGGAGATATGGCTACACCTTC.

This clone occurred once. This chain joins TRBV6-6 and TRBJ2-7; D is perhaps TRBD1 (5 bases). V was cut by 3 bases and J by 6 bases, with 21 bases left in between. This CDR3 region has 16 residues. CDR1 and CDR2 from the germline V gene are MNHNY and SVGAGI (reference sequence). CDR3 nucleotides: TGTGCCAGCAGTTATATCGCTCAGCCAGGGCGCTCCGAGCAGTACGTC. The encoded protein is CASSYIAQPGRSEQYV.

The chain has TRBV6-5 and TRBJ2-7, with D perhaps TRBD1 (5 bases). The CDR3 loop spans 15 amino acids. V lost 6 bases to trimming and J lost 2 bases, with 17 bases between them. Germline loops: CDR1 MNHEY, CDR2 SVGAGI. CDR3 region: CASRSSARVAYEQYF. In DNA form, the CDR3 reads TGTGCCAGCAGATCGTCCGCCAGGGTGGCCTACGAGCAGTACTTC.

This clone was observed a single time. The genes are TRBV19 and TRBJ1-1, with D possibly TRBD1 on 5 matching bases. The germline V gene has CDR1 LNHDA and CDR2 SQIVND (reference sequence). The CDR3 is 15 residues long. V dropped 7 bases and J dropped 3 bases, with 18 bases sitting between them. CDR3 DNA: TGTGCCAGTACCCCCGCGGGGGGTGGGGACACTGAAGCTTTCTTT. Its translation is CASTPAGGGDTEAFF.

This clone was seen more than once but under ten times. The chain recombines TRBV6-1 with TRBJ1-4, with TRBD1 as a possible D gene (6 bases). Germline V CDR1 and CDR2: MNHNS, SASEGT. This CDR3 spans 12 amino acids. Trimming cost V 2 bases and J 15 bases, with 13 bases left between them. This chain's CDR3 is CASSERTAFVFF. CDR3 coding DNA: TGTGCCAGCAGTGAACGGACAGCCTTCGTGTTTTTT.

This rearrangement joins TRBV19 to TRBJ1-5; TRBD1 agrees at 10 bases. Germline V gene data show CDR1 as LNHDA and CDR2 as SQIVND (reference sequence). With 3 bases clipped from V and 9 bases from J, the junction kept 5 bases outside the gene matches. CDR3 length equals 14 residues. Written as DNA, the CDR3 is TGTGCCAGTAGTATGGGACAGGGGCGACGGCCCCAGCATTTT. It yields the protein CASSMGQGRRPQHF.

The DNA of the CDR3 is TGCGCCAGCAGCGAGGGTAACTCTGGGGCCAACGTCCTGACTTTC. It translates to CASSEGNSGANVLTF. The chain has TRBV5-1 and TRBJ2-6; possibly TRBD2 for D (5 bases). CDR1 SGHRS and CDR2 YFSETQ come from the germline V gene. The CDR3 has 15 residues. V was trimmed by 4 bases and J by 0 bases, leaving 8 bases between them.

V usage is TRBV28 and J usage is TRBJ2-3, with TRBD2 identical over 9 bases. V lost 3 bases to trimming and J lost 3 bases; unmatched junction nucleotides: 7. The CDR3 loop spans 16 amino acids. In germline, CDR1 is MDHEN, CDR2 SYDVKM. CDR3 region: CASSFQTSGFTDTQYF. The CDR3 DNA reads TGTGCCAGCAGTTTTCAAACTAGCGGGTTTACAGATACGCAGTATTTT.

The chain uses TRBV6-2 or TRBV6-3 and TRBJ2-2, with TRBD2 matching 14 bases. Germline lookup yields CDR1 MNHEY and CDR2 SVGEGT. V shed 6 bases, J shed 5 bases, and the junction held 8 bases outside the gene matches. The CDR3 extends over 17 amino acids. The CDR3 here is CASSRGLAGGLTGELFF. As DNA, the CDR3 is TGTGCCAGCAGCCGCGGACTAGCGGGAGGTTTAACCGGGGAGCTGTTTTTT.

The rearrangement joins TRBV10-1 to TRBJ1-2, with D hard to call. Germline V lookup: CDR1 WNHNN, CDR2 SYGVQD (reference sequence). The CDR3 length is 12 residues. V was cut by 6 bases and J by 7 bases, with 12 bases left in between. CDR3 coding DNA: TGCGCCAGCAGCGGAGGTTCGTTTGGCTACACCTTC. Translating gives CASSGGSFGYTF.

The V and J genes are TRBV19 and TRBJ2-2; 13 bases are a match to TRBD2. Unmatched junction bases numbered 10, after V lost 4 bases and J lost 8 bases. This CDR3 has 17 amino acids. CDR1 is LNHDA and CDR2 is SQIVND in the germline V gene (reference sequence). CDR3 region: CASSSGLAGVISGELFF. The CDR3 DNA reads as TGTGCCAGTAGTAGCGGACTAGCGGGAGTAATTTCGGGGGAGCTGTTTTTT.

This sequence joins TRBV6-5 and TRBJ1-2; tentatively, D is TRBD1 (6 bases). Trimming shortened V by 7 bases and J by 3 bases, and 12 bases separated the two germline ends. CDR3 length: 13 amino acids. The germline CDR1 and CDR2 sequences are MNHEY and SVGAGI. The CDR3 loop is CASTRDTDYGYTF. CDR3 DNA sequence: TGTGCCAGCACCCGGGACACCGACTATGGCTACACCTTC.

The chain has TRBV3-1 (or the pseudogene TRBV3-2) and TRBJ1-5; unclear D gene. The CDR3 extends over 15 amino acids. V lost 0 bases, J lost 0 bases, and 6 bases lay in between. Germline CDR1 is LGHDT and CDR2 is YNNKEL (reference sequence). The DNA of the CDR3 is TGTGCCAGCAGCCAAGATCTCAGTAGCAATCAGCCCCAGCATTTT. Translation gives CASSQDLSSNQPQHF.

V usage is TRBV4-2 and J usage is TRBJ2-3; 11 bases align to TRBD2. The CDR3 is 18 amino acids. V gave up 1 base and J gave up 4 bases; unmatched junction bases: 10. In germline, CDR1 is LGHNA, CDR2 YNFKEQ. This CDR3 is CASSQGSLAGGRPDTQYF. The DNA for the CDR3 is TGTGCCAGCAGCCAAGGGAGTTTAGCGGGGGGGCGGCCAGATACGCAGTATTTT.

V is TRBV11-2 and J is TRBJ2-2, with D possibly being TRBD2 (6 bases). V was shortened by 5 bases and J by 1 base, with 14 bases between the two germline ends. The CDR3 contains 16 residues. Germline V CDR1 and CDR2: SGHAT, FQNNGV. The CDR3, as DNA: TGTGCCAGCAGCGTTTCAGCGACTAGGAACACCGGGGAGCTGTTTTTT. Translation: CASSVSATRNTGELFF. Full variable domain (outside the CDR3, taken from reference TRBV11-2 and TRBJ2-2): EAGVAQSPRYKIIEKRQSVAFWCNPISGHATLYWYQQILGQGPKLLIQFQNNGVVDDSQLPKDRFSAERLKGVDSTLKIQPAKLEDSAVYLCASSVSATRNTGELFFGEGSRLTVL.

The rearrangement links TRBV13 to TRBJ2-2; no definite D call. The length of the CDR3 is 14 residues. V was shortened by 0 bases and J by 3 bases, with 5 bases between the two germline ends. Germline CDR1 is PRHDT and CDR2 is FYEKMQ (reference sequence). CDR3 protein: CASSLGQYTGELFF. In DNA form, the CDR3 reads TGTGCCAGCAGCTTAGGACAGTACACCGGGGAGCTGTTTTTT.

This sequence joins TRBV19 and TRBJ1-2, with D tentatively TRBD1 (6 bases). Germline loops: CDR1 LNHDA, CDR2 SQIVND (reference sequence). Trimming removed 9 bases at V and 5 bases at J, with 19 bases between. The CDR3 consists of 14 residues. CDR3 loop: CARTSRGLGYGYTF. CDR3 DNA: TGTGCCAGAACAAGCAGGGGTTTGGGATATGGCTACACCTTC. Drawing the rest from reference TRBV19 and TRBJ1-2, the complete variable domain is DGGITQSPKYLFRKEGQNVTLSCEQNLNHDAMYWYRQDPGQGLRLIYYSQIVNDFQKGDIAEGYSVSREKKESFPLTVTSAQKNPTAFYLCARTSRGLGYGYTFGSGTRLTVV.

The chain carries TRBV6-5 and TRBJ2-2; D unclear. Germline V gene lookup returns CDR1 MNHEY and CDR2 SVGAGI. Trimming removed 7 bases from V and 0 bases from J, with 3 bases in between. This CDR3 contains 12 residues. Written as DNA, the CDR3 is TGTGCCAGCACAGCGAACACCGGGGAGCTGTTTTTT. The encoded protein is CASTANTGELFF.

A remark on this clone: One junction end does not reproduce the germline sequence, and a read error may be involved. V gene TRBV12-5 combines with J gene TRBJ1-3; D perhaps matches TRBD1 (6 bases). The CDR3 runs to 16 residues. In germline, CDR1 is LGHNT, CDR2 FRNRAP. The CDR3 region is CASALPGAHSGNTIYF. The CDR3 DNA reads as TGTGCTAGTGCTTTGCCAGGGGCCCACTCTGGAAACACCATATATTTT.

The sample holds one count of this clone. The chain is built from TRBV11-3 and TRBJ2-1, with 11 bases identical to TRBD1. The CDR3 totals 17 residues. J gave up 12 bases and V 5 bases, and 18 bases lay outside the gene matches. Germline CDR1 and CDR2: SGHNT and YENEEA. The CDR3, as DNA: TGTGCCAGCAGCACTCGACTCGGACAGGGGGCAATCACGGGGCAGTTCTTC. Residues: CASSTRLGQGAITGQFF.